The T cell receptor (beta chain) described here comes from a study of early T cells in non-severe SARS-CoV-2 infection. Broader study findings: Sequences matched to VDJdb favored anti-spike CD8 responses, while private and CD4 specificities were missed.

The J segment lost 4 bases and the V segment lost 3 bases, leaving 4 bases of the junction unmatched. The CDR3 sequence is 16 residues long. This clonotype was detected ten times or more. Its antigen is still unknown. Each single cDNA molecule received a unique molecular identifier. MiXCR was run by TCRdb on the 5' RACE reads, yielding one entry per CDR3 protein. Of some 41,000 distinct CDR3 sequences listed, 5% to 6.5% are singletons. V is TRBV12-3 or TRBV12-4 and J is TRBJ2-1; the match to TRBD2 covers 12 bases. The sample comprised whole blood. The receptor comes from an adult who was a healthcare worker with PCR-confirmed SARS-CoV-2 infection or an uninfected control (not recorded which). CDR3 sequence: CASSFGLAGLYNEQFF. Written as DNA, the CDR3 is TGTGCCAGCAGTTTCGGACTAGCGGGGCTGTACAATGAGCAGTTCTTC.